This T cell receptor beta chain was captured in a study of EBV T-cell therapy then PD-1 blockade in nasopharyngeal carcinoma. The V end was cut by 3 bases, the J end by 8 bases, with 13 bases between. The CDR3 runs 14 residues. CDR1 MDHEN and CDR2 SYDVKM come from the germline V gene. This clone has only one observation. Its antigen is undetermined. Treatment: AdE1-LMPpoly-expanded autologous EBV-specific T-cell therapy followed by anti-PD-1 nivolumab. The data were produced by immunoSEQ multiplex PCR, yet TCRdb's version contains in-frame clones alone and is incomplete. The sample has about 19,000 clones, approximately 88% seen once.

This TCR was recovered from a man aged 35-49 years with nasopharyngeal carcinoma. V usage is TRBV28 and J usage is TRBJ1-4; D is perhaps TRBD1 (5 bases). The material sequenced was CD8+ T cells from blood, taken at roughly day 35 from a patient whose treatment included autologous EBV-specific T cells and nivolumab. CDR3 DNA: TGTGCCAGCAGTTTTCGGGACCCGGGGGAAAAACTGTTTTTT. It yields the protein CASSFRDPGEKLFF. The full variable domain, with the rest looked up from reference TRBV28 and TRBJ1-4, is DVKVTQSSRYLVKRTGEKVFLECVQDMDHENMFWYRQDPGLGLRLIYFSYDVKMKEKGDIPEGYSVSREKKERFSLILESASTNQTSMYLCASSFRDPGEKLFFGSGTQLSVL.